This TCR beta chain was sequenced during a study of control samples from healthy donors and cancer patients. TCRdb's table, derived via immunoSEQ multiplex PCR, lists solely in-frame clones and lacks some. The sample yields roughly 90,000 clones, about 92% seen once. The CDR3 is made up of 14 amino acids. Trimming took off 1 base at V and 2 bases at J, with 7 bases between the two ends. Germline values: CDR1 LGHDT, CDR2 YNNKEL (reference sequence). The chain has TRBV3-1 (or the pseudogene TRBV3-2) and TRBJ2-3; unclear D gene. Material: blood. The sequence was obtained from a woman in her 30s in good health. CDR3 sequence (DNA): TGTGCCAGCAGCCAAGGGGAAAACACAGATACGCAGTATTTT. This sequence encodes CASSQGENTDTQYF.